One sample yielded the 25 T cell receptor beta chains listed below, sequenced in a study of CD8 T cells in ankylosing spondylitis. From the 5' RACE reads, TCRdb called clonotypes with MiXCR, one entry per CDR3 protein. Of 250,000 to 350,000 distinct CDR3 sequences in the sample, less than 25% were seen once. Sequenced sample: blood, either unsorted or a sorted T cell fraction (not recorded which). Receptor source: a female donor with ankylosing spondylitis or in good health (not recorded which).

This clonotype was observed a handful of times. The rearrangement joins TRBV15 to TRBJ2-1, with D tentatively TRBD1 or TRBD2 (7 bases each). Trimming removed 8 bases at V and 6 bases at J, with 17 bases between. Germline CDR1 and CDR2: LNHNV and YYDKDF (reference sequence). This CDR3 spans 14 amino acids. In DNA, the CDR3 is TGTGCCACCGAGGGGAGGGGGCTCTCCAATGAGCAGTTCTTC. Translated, it gives CATEGRGLSNEQFF.

The chain uses TRBV10-3 and TRBJ2-1, with 8 bases that match TRBD2. Germline lookup yields CDR1 ENHRY and CDR2 SYGVKD. The length of the CDR3 is 16 residues. V lost 3 bases to trimming and J lost 0 bases; unmatched junction nucleotides: 4. The CDR3 region has the DNA TGTGCCATCAGTGATAGCGCGGGGGGCTCCTACAATGAGCAGTTCTTC. Protein sequence: CAISDSAGGSYNEQFF.

This clonotype has more than one count but fewer than ten. The chain carries TRBV11-2 and TRBJ2-1, with 7 bases fitting TRBD2. The CDR3 sequence is 19 residues long. The ends lost 1 base at V and 0 bases at J; junction bases unmatched: 12. CDR1 and CDR2 from the germline V gene are SGHAT and FQNNGV. Here the CDR3 DNA reads TGTGCCAGCAGCTTAGGTCCACTAGCGACCAGGAGCTCCTACAATGAGCAGTTCTTC. Translated, it gives CASSLGPLATRSSYNEQFF.

The chain is built from TRBV5-1 and TRBJ2-7, with 7 positions matching TRBD2. There are 15 residues in the CDR3. Trimming took 4 bases from V and 6 from J; bases not matched to a gene: 13. Germline V gives CDR1 SGHRS, CDR2 YFSETQ. Written as DNA, the CDR3 is TGCGCCAGCAGCCCCTCGGCGGGAGTAGTGGGCGAGCAGTACTTC. It encodes CASSPSAGVVGEQYF.

This clonotype was seen a few times. The gene calls are TRBV10-3 and TRBJ2-5, with D unresolved. Germline-derived CDR1 and CDR2 are ENHRY and SYGVKD. This CDR3 region has 14 residues. V lost 0 bases, J lost 4 bases, and 9 bases lay in between. In DNA form, the CDR3 reads TGTGCCATCAGTGAGTCGCCGATGGGAGAGACCCAGTACTTC. This encodes CAISESPMGETQYF.

The chain recombines TRBV7-8 with TRBJ2-1; D is uncertain. Germline V gene sequence: CDR1 SGHVS, CDR2 FQNEAQ. Trimming cost V 5 bases and J 0 bases, with 14 bases left between them. This CDR3 contains 16 residues. CDR3 in DNA: TGTGCCAGCAGCCTCAGGACGGCTAGCTCCTACAATGAGCAGTTCTTC. This codes for CASSLRTASSYNEQFF.

DNA of the CDR3: TGTGCCATCAGTGGGAGCGGAGGGGAGACCCAGTACTTC. Its protein is CAISGSGGETQYF. The chain employs TRBV10-3 and TRBJ2-5, with TRBD2 as a possible D gene (6 bases). CDR1 and CDR2 from the germline V gene are ENHRY and SYGVKD. Between the trimmed V and J ends, which lost 4 bases and 5 bases, there was a span of 11 bases. This CDR3 region has 13 residues.

The J gene is TRBJ2-5, the V gene TRBV20-1; D not certain. The germline V gene encodes CDR1 DFQATT and CDR2 SNEGSKA (reference sequence). V dropped 4 bases and J dropped 2 bases, with 17 bases sitting between them. This CDR3 spans 15 amino acids. The CDR3 here is CSATVGSGFQETQYF. The CDR3 region has the DNA TGCAGTGCTACCGTGGGGTCGGGCTTTCAAGAGACCCAGTACTTC.

The chain recombines TRBV5-1 with TRBJ2-2; 9 nucleotides agree with TRBD1. The CDR3 extends over 16 amino acids. J gave up 3 bases and V 0 bases, and 3 bases lay outside the gene matches. The germline CDR1 and CDR2 sequences are SGHRS and YFSETQ. The CDR3: CASSLGTGVDTGELFF. The CDR3 DNA is TGCGCCAGCAGCTTGGGGACAGGGGTGGACACCGGGGAGCTGTTTTTT.

Of note for this clonotype: A much larger clone lies one base from this, so it may be a read error. This rearrangement joins TRBV9 to TRBJ1-2, with D unclear. Germline CDR1 is SGDLS and CDR2 is YYNGEE. This CDR3 contains 13 residues. V lost 4 bases, J lost 5 bases, and 12 bases lay in between. The CDR3 reads CASSKSSGYGYTF. The CDR3 nucleotides are TGTGCCAGCAGCAAATCCTCCGGGTATGGCTACACCTTC.

This clonotype has at least ten counts. The genes are TRBV20-1 and TRBJ1-1, with a possible D match to TRBD1 (5 bases). The V end was cut by 5 bases, the J end by 3 bases, with 16 bases between. This CDR3 region has 14 residues. Germline V lookup: CDR1 DFQATT, CDR2 SNEGSKA (reference sequence). The CDR3, as DNA: TGCAGTGCTCCCCGGCAGCGGGGCGACACTGAAGCTTTCTTT. As protein: CSAPRQRGDTEAFF.

This clonotype was recorded a few times. V and J are TRBV20-1 and TRBJ2-3; TRBD2 might be the D (6 bases). CDR1 and CDR2 from the germline V gene are DFQATT and SNEGSKA (reference sequence). Trimming shortened V by 7 bases and J by 6 bases, and 11 bases separated the two germline ends. This CDR3 spans 11 amino acids. Written as DNA, the CDR3 is TGCAGTGGCGGGATAGGGGATACGCAGTATTTT. Translation gives CSGGIGDTQYF.

The chain has TRBV7-2 and TRBJ2-1; 9 bases are shared with TRBD2. Per germline, CDR1 SGHTA and CDR2 FQGNSA. Trimming took 5 bases from V and 4 from J; bases not matched to a gene: 6. The CDR3 loop spans 15 amino acids. The CDR3 DNA follows: TGTGCCAGCAGCCCACTAGCGGGCCCTTACAATGAGCAGTTCTTC. Its protein product is CASSPLAGPYNEQFF. The full variable domain, completed using reference TRBV7-2 and TRBJ2-1, is GAGVSQSPSNKVTEKGKDVELRCDPISGHTALYWYRQSLGQGLEFLIYFQGNSAPDKSGLPSDRFSAERTGGSVSTLTIQRTQQEDSAVYLCASSPLAGPYNEQFFGPGTRLTVL.

This clonotype turned up a few times. V usage is TRBV27 and J usage is TRBJ2-5; 13 bases are shared with TRBD2. The CDR3 is made up of 15 amino acids. The J segment lost 5 bases and the V segment lost 6 bases, leaving 6 bases of the junction unmatched. Germline V gene lookup returns CDR1 MNHEY and CDR2 SMNVEV (reference sequence). The CDR3 spells CASSLGTSGMETQYF. CDR3 in DNA: TGTGCCAGCAGCCTCGGGACTAGCGGGATGGAGACCCAGTACTTC.

This clonotype turned up a few times. The J gene is TRBJ2-1, the V gene TRBV7-9; the match to TRBD2 covers 7 bases. Germline CDR1 and CDR2: SEHNR and FQNEAQ (reference sequence). Losses at the gene ends were 3 bases for V and 7 bases for J; bases not matched to a gene: 6. The CDR3 spans 14 residues. The CDR3 DNA reads TGTGCCAGCAGCTTCCTGACTAGCTCGAATGAGCAGTTCTTC. Protein: CASSFLTSSNEQFF.

The chain links TRBV27 to TRBJ1-4, with D unclear. There are 14 residues in the CDR3. V was pared by 6 bases and J by 0 bases, with 8 bases between. CDR1 is MNHEY and CDR2 is SMNVEV in the germline V gene (reference sequence). The CDR3 coding sequence is TGTGCCAGCAGAGATGGGGCAACTAATGAAAAACTGTTTTTT. It translates to CASRDGATNEKLFF. Complete variable domain (other parts from reference TRBV27 and TRBJ1-4): EAQVTQNPRYLITVTGKKLTVTCSQNMNHEYMSWYRQDPGLGLRQIYYSMNVEVTDKGDVPEGYKVSRKEKRNFPLILESPSPNQTSLYFCASRDGATNEKLFFGSGTQLSVL.

This rearrangement joins TRBV29-1 to TRBJ1-2, with 10 bases aligning to TRBD1. The V and J ends lost 4 bases and 5 bases, in that order; junction bases with no gene match: 1. Germline V gene lookup returns CDR1 SQVTM and CDR2 ANQGSEA. This CDR3 region has 12 residues. The CDR3 nucleotides read TGCAGCGTTGTGGGACAGGGGTATGGCTACACCTTC. This translates into CSVVGQGYGYTF.

This clonotype came up a few times. V and J are TRBV20-1 and TRBJ2-7; D is undetermined. V was shortened by 6 bases and J by 0 bases, with 12 bases between the two germline ends. Germline V gene lookup returns CDR1 DFQATT and CDR2 SNEGSKA (reference sequence). This CDR3 contains 13 residues. DNA for the CDR3: TGCAGTGCATTTAGCCGTAGCTCCTACGAGCAGTACTTC. It encodes CSAFSRSSYEQYF.

The chain is built from TRBV5-1 and TRBJ1-5, with D tentatively TRBD1 (5 bases). Germline V gene sequence: CDR1 SGHRS, CDR2 YFSETQ. The CDR3 has 14 amino acids. Trimming removed 5 bases from V and 0 bases from J, with 9 bases in between. CDR3 in DNA: TGCGCCAGCAGTCGGGGCGATAGCAATCAGCCCCAGCATTTT. Its protein product is CASSRGDSNQPQHF.

This clonotype was seen only a few times. V is TRBV12-3 or TRBV12-4 and J is TRBJ2-1; D unclear. The CDR3 runs 13 residues. With 5 bases removed from V and 2 bases from J, the gap between germline ends came to 7 bases. CDR3 residues: CASSEIAYNEQFF. The DNA of the CDR3 is TGTGCCAGCAGTGAGATCGCCTACAATGAGCAGTTCTTC.

The sample holds many counts of this clonotype. This rearrangement joins TRBV5-1 to TRBJ1-6; the D gene is possibly TRBD1 (6 bases). The germline V gene has CDR1 SGHRS and CDR2 YFSETQ. This CDR3 spans 16 amino acids. V was pared by 4 bases and J by 9 bases, with 20 bases between. The CDR3: CASSVRDIREGSPLHF. CDR3 coding DNA: TGCGCCAGCAGCGTCCGGGACATACGTGAAGGTTCACCCCTCCACTTT. The variable domain in full, completed from reference TRBV5-1 and TRBJ1-6, reads KAGVTQTPRYLIKTRGQQVTLSCSPISGHRSVSWYQQTPGQGLQFLFEYFSETQRNKGNFPGRFSGRQFSNSRSEMNVSTLELGDSALYLCASSVRDIREGSPLHFGNGTRLTVT.

This clonotype occurred many times. The J gene is TRBJ2-5, the V gene TRBV15; 7 positions match TRBD1. In germline, CDR1 is LNHNV, CDR2 YYDKDF (reference sequence). J was trimmed by 0 bases and V by 4 bases; bases with no gene match: 5. This CDR3 has 15 residues. The CDR3 sequence: CATSTGQRYQETQYF. The CDR3 DNA sequence: TGTGCCACCAGCACGGGACAGAGGTACCAAGAGACCCAGTACTTC.

This clonotype turned up a few times. The chain employs TRBV29-1 and TRBJ1-2, with D unclear. V lost 4 bases and J lost 4, with 13 bases in between. The V gene's germline CDR1 is SQVTM and CDR2 ANQGSEA. The length of the CDR3 is 13 residues. CDR3 protein: CSVGTAAGYGYTF. The CDR3 coding sequence is TGCAGCGTTGGGACGGCGGCGGGCTATGGCTACACCTTC.

This clonotype was counted only a few times. The V call is TRBV18, the J call TRBJ2-1, with 8 bases lining up with TRBD1. Germline V gene sequence: CDR1 KGHSH, CDR2 LQKENI. This CDR3 spans 16 amino acids. Trimming cost V 1 base and J 3 bases; bases outside gene matches: 5. The CDR3 loop is CASSPQTGTGYNEQFF. The CDR3 DNA follows: TGTGCCAGCTCACCACAGACCGGGACAGGCTACAATGAGCAGTTCTTC.

This chain joins TRBV20-1 and TRBJ2-7; TRBD2 agrees at 8 bases. V lost 2 bases, J lost 1 base, and 7 bases stayed unmatched. Germline V lookup: CDR1 DFQATT, CDR2 SNEGSKA (reference sequence). This CDR3 is 15 amino acids long. The CDR3 DNA follows: TGCAGTGCTAGATATTGGCGGGAGGCTTCCTACGAGCAGTACTTC. The encoded protein is CSARYWREASYEQYF.